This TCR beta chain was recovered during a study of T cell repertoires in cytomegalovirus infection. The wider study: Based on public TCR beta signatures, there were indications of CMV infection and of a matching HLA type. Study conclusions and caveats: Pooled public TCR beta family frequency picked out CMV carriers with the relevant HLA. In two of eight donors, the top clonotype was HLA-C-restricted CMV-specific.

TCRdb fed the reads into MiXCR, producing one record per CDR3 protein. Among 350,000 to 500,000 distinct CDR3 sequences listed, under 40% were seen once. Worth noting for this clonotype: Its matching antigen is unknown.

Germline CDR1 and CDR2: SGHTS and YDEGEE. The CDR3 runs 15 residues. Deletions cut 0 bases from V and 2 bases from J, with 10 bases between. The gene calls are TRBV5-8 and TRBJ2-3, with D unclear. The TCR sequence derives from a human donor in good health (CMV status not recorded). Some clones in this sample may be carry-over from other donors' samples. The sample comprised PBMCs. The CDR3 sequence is CASSLAAIPTDTQYF. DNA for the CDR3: TGTGCCAGCAGCTTGGCGGCTATACCCACAGATACGCAGTATTTT.